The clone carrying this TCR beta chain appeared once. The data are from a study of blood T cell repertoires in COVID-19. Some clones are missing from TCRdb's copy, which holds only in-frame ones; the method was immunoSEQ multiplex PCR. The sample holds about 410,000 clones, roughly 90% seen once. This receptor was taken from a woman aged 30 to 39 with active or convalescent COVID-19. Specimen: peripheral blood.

In nucleotides, the CDR3 is TGCGCCAGCAGCTTGGGAAGAACGTATGGACGAAAGCGGGTGGGGACTGAAGCTTTCTTT. It translates to CASSLGRTYGRKRVGTEAFF. The chain joins TRBV5-1 to TRBJ1-1; D not certain. Germline V gene sequence: CDR1 SGHRS, CDR2 YFSETQ. The CDR3 spans 20 residues. Trimming stripped 0 bases from V and 5 bases from J, with 29 bases between.